This T cell receptor (beta chain) is drawn from a study of T cells in Graves' hyperthyroidism and ophthalmopathy. This clonotype was picked up a small number of times. Per germline, CDR1 LGHNA and CDR2 YSLEER. The length of the CDR3 is 13 residues. V was pared by 4 bases and J by 10 bases, with 14 bases between. Researchers amplified the TCR beta CDR3 regions from RNA transcripts. RT-PCR in the first round (using the HTBI primer set) targeted the TCR CDR3. TCRdb reprocessed the multiplex PCR reads via MiXCR and lists one record per CDR3 protein. The data show about 590,000 distinct CDR3 sequences, around 14% seen once.

The chain joins TRBV4-3 to TRBJ2-1; no firm D call. This receptor was obtained from a young woman with Graves' ophthalmopathy. The sequenced sample consisted of blood. CDR3 in DNA: TGCGCCAGCAGCCTTGGAGAAAAGGACGAGCAGTTCTTC. As protein: CASSLGEKDEQFF.